The T cell receptor (beta chain) described here comes from a study of long-term antiretroviral therapy in people with HIV. immunoSEQ v3.0 was run at survey level. The method was immunoSEQ multiplex PCR; TCRdb's version includes in-frame clones alone and lacks a portion of them. This table holds tens of thousands of clones, 80% found once. The input for sequencing was unsorted PBMCs, taken 0.3 years after starting antiretroviral therapy. This clonotype was obtained from a man in his forties with HIV.

DNA for the CDR3: TGTGCCAGCAGTTACTCGAGGGCTGGCGAGACCCAGTACTTC. Amino acids: CASSYSRAGETQYF. V is TRBV6-5 and J is TRBJ2-5; D is perhaps TRBD2 (5 bases). Trimming removed 0 bases from V and 5 bases from J, with 10 bases in between. CDR1 and CDR2 from the germline V gene are MNHEY and SVGAGI. The CDR3 is made up of 14 amino acids.